These 24 T cell receptor beta chains originate from one sample sequenced in a study of T cell responses to AZD1222 COVID-19 vaccine. Profiled with immunoSEQ multiplex PCR; TCRdb holds only in-frame clones, not every one. The data hold over 150,000 clones, with 90% to 95% observed a single time. The sequenced sample was peripheral blood, obtained 28 days after the second AZD1222 dose. The receptors derive from an adult who received the AZD1222 COVID-19 vaccine.

The chain joins TRBV28 to TRBJ1-5; D ambiguous. This CDR3 spans 14 amino acids. The germline V gene has CDR1 MDHEN and CDR2 SYDVKM. V shed 8 bases and J shed 0 bases, with 11 bases lying between them. In DNA, the CDR3 is TGTGCCAGCGGAGCCCGGGATAGCAATCAGCCCCAGCATTTT. Its protein product is CASGARDSNQPQHF.

This clone was seen a single time. The gene calls are TRBV9 and TRBJ1-3; D ambiguous. Trimming removed 3 bases from V and 0 bases from J, with 10 bases in between. This CDR3 is built from 15 residues. Germline CDR1 is SGDLS and CDR2 is YYNGEE. CDR3 nucleotide sequence: TGTGCCAGCAGCGCGGAACGGCTCTCTGGAAACACCATATATTTT. Amino acid sequence: CASSAERLSGNTIYF.

The V gene is TRBV5-4, the J gene TRBJ1-3; D unresolved. Germline CDR1 SGHNT, CDR2 YYREEE (reference sequence). Deletions cut 5 bases from V and 0 bases from J, with 15 bases between. The CDR3 is 16 amino acids. The CDR3 sequence: CASSYRAKSSGNTIYF. The DNA of the CDR3 is TGTGCCAGCAGTTACCGGGCCAAGAGCTCTGGAAACACCATATATTTT.

This chain links TRBV18 with TRBJ2-3, with TRBD2 matching 9 bases. The CDR3 extends over 16 amino acids. V gave up 3 bases and J gave up 1 base; unmatched junction bases: 5. The germline gives CDR1 KGHSH, CDR2 LQKENI. CDR3 in DNA: TGTGCCAGCTCACCCTCCTTAGCGGGGGGCACAGATACGCAGTATTTT. It is translated as CASSPSLAGGTDTQYF.

The rearrangement joins TRBV5-6 to TRBJ2-2; TRBD1 matches at 7 bases. This CDR3 comprises 18 residues. CDR1 and CDR2 (germline): SGHDT, YYEEEE. Germline trimming cut 2 bases from V and 1 base from J; bases unmatched to any gene: 11. CDR3: CASSFSPVAGGNTGELFF. The CDR3, as DNA: TGTGCCAGCAGCTTCTCCCCCGTGGCAGGGGGGAACACCGGGGAGCTGTTTTTT.

V is TRBV3-1 (or the pseudogene TRBV3-2) and J is TRBJ1-2; D is unclear. The CDR3 has 14 amino acids. The germline V gene has CDR1 LGHDT and CDR2 YNNKEL (reference sequence). Deletions cut 1 base from V and 4 bases from J, with 10 bases between. This CDR3 is CASSQAQVVYGYTF. The CDR3 DNA reads as TGTGCCAGCAGCCAAGCCCAGGTCGTCTATGGCTACACCTTC.

This chain links TRBV7-8 with TRBJ1-1; maybe TRBD1 (5 bases). Germline V lookup: CDR1 SGHVS, CDR2 FQNEAQ. There are 13 residues in the CDR3. V shed 4 bases and J shed 10 bases, with 16 bases lying between them. CDR3 protein: CASSSLGASPAFF. CDR3 in DNA: TGTGCCAGCAGCTCCCTAGGGGCAAGTCCAGCTTTCTTT. Using reference TRBV7-8 and TRBJ1-1 for the parts outside the CDR3, the full variable domain is GAGVSQSPRYKVAKRGQDVALRCDPISGHVSLFWYQQALGQGPEFLTYFQNEAQLDKSGLPSDRFFAERPEGSVSTLKIQRTQQEDSAVYLCASSSLGASPAFFGQGTRLTVV.

The J gene is TRBJ2-1, the V gene TRBV28, with D possibly being TRBD2 (5 bases). The V and J ends lost 6 bases and 7 bases respectively, with 7 bases between them. The CDR3 runs to 11 residues. Germline-derived CDR1 and CDR2 are MDHEN and SYDVKM. The CDR3 region has the DNA TGTGCCAGCAGCTGGGAGAATGAGCAGTTCTTC. Translated: CASSWENEQFF.

The genes are TRBV28 and TRBJ1-2; the D is unclear. This CDR3 spans 13 amino acids. Trimming stripped 6 bases from V and 8 bases from J, with 16 bases between. From germline, CDR1 is MDHEN and CDR2 SYDVKM. The CDR3 is CASSALGLWGYTF. CDR3 bases: TGTGCCAGCAGCGCGTTGGGCCTCTGGGGCTACACCTTC.

V usage is TRBV9 and J usage is TRBJ2-5, with 7 bases fitting TRBD2. The CDR3 is made up of 14 amino acids. Germline V gene lookup returns CDR1 SGDLS and CDR2 YYNGEE. Losses at the gene ends were 0 bases for V and 3 bases for J; bases not matched to a gene: 2. The CDR3 nucleotides read TGTGCCAGCAGCGTAGTTGGGGGGGAAGAGACCCAGTACTTC. This codes for CASSVVGGEETQYF.

The chain couples TRBV19 to TRBJ1-1; D gene unclear. The V and J ends lost 7 bases and 1 base respectively, with 19 bases between them. Germline V gene lookup returns CDR1 LNHDA and CDR2 SQIVND (reference sequence). There are 16 residues in the CDR3. The CDR3 loop is CASIPSRGWSNTEAFF. CDR3 DNA sequence: TGTGCCAGTATCCCGTCGCGGGGATGGTCGAACACTGAAGCTTTCTTT.

The chain employs TRBV30 and TRBJ1-2; D is ambiguous. There are 12 residues in the CDR3. Germline CDR1 GTSNPN, CDR2 SVGIG (reference sequence). With 1 base removed from V and 8 bases from J, the gap between germline ends came to 11 bases. The CDR3 nucleotides read TGTGCCTGGAGTGCCCAGATGGTCGGCTACACCTTC. It yields the protein CAWSAQMVGYTF.

The chain couples TRBV5-1 to TRBJ2-2; a weak D match, TRBD1 (6 bases). The germline gives CDR1 SGHRS, CDR2 YFSETQ. The CDR3 is 16 residues long. V was clipped by 3 bases and J by 1 base, with 13 bases between them. Here the CDR3 reads CASSSYGTRNTGELFF. In nucleotides, the CDR3 is TGCGCCAGCAGCTCTTACGGGACACGGAACACCGGGGAGCTGTTTTTT.

The chain links TRBV29-1 to TRBJ1-1, with D possibly being TRBD1 (6 bases). The ends were cut back, 0 bases at V and 8 bases at J, with 13 bases in the middle. Germline lookup yields CDR1 SQVTM and CDR2 ANQGSEA. The CDR3 is made up of 13 amino acids. The CDR3 DNA reads as TGCAGCGTTGAAGAGGGGGCGGGCCGAGAAGCTTTCTTT. Protein product: CSVEEGAGREAFF.

CDR3 DNA: TGTGCCAGCAGTGAGGCAGGGTCCGAGCAGTACTTC. Protein sequence: CASSEAGSEQYF. J is TRBJ2-7 and V is TRBV6-1, with a possible D match to TRBD1 (5 bases). The ends were cut back, 3 bases at V and 6 bases at J, with 9 bases in the middle. Germline lookup yields CDR1 MNHNS and CDR2 SASEGT. The CDR3 totals 12 residues.

The chain has TRBV19 and TRBJ2-7, with TRBD1 matching over 10 bases. The CDR3 extends over 17 amino acids. The germline CDR1 and CDR2 sequences are LNHDA and SQIVND (reference sequence). Trimming removed 10 bases from V and 7 bases from J; junction bases left unmatched: 22. CDR3 protein: CATRTGGFGEGRYEQYF. The DNA of the CDR3 is TGTGCCACCCGGACAGGGGGATTCGGGGAGGGCCGGTATGAGCAGTACTTC.

The chain uses TRBV5-1 and TRBJ2-7; 8 nucleotides match TRBD1. The V gene end was trimmed by 6 bases and the J gene end by 0 bases; junction bases not matched to a gene: 8. The germline V gene has CDR1 SGHRS and CDR2 YFSETQ. CDR3 length: 15 amino acids. This chain's CDR3 is CASIGQGDNSYEQYF. Written as DNA, the CDR3 is TGCGCCAGCATAGGACAGGGTGACAACTCCTACGAGCAGTACTTC.

The chain links TRBV2 to TRBJ1-2, with 8 bases fitting TRBD1. In germline, CDR1 is SNHLY, CDR2 FYNNEI. The CDR3 length is 14 residues. V lost 5 bases to trimming and J lost 4 bases; unmatched junction nucleotides: 6. CDR3 protein: CASSFSGGGYGYTF. CDR3 nucleotides: TGTGCCAGCAGTTTTTCAGGGGGCGGCTATGGCTACACCTTC.

V gene TRBV27 combines with J gene TRBJ1-2; D perhaps matches TRBD1 (6 bases). V was shortened by 10 bases and J by 4 bases, with 22 bases between the two germline ends. CDR1 is MNHEY and CDR2 is SMNVEV in the germline V gene (reference sequence). The CDR3 spans 15 residues. As DNA, the CDR3 is TGTGCCACCCAAGGGGGGGGGAGTCGAGGCTATGGCTACACCTTC. It specifies CATQGGGSRGYGYTF.

V usage is TRBV7-8 and J usage is TRBJ1-1, with unresolved D. This CDR3 contains 12 residues. The V end was cut by 5 bases, the J end by 4 bases, with 8 bases between. Per germline, CDR1 SGHVS and CDR2 FQNEAQ. In nucleotides, the CDR3 is TGTGCCAGCAGCAAAGGGAGCACTGAAGCTTTCTTT. Amino acids: CASSKGSTEAFF.

The V call is TRBV5-4, the J call TRBJ2-7; 9 positions agree with TRBD1. V shed 5 bases, J shed 5 bases, and the junction held 5 bases outside the gene matches. The CDR3 is 13 residues long. Germline CDR1 SGHNT, CDR2 YYREEE (reference sequence). CDR3 bases: TGTGCCAGCAGACCGGGACAGGGCCACGAGCAGTACTTC. It encodes CASRPGQGHEQYF.

This rearrangement joins TRBV6-2 or TRBV6-3 to TRBJ2-1, with 10 positions matching TRBD1. In germline, CDR1 is MNHEY, CDR2 SVGEGT. The junction had 8 bases not matched to a gene; V was cut back by 2 bases and J by 7 bases. This CDR3 is 16 amino acids long. In nucleotides, the CDR3 is TGTGCCAGCAGTTACGATGACAGGGGGCGCTGGAATGAGCAGTTCTTC. Protein sequence: CASSYDDRGRWNEQFF.

This clone was observed once. The J gene is TRBJ2-7, the V gene TRBV18; 7 positions agree with TRBD1. This CDR3 has 14 residues. Germline lookup yields CDR1 KGHSH and CDR2 LQKENI. With 5 bases clipped from V and 3 bases from J, the junction kept 7 bases outside the gene matches. The CDR3 protein is CASSDDRAGYEQYF. CDR3 nucleotides: TGTGCCAGCTCAGACGACAGGGCTGGCTACGAGCAGTACTTC.

This sequence joins TRBV4-1 and TRBJ1-6; D not certain. V was shortened by 1 base and J by 0 bases, with 10 bases between the two germline ends. CDR1 and CDR2 (germline): MGHRA, YSYEKL. The CDR3 has 17 residues. For the CDR3, the DNA is TGCGCCAGCAGCCAAGTAGATCTAAGCTCCTATAATTCACCCCTCCACTTT. As protein: CASSQVDLSSYNSPLHF.